This entry describes one T cell receptor (beta chain). No antigen is known for it. TCR alpha and TCR beta cDNA libraries with sample barcodes and UMIs came from 5'RACE using constant-segment primers. TCRdb reprocessed the 5' RACE reads via MiXCR and lists one record per CDR3 protein. The table has approximately 450,000 distinct CDR3 sequences, roughly 20% seen once. CDR1 is SGHAT and CDR2 is FQNNGV in the germline V gene. The CDR3 runs 15 residues. Trimming shortened V by 1 base and J by 2 bases, and 12 bases separated the two germline ends. This sample was taken from a study of T-cell memory formation after mild COVID-19. Across the study: TCR clustering was largely donor specific. Study findings and constraints: Nothing showed for sure that second-wave clones peaking on day 37 were SARS-CoV-2 specific. Later expanders leaned CD4+, whereas day 15 to 85 contracting clones were balanced CD4/CD8.

This chain connects TRBV11-2 to TRBJ2-7; the D call may be TRBD1 or TRBD2 (5 bases each). This TCR was recovered from an adult woman who had mild COVID-19 (a few samples of this study predate the infection). Cell type and time point are not known. The sequenced material came from PBMCs or a T cell subset sorted from them (not recorded which). The CDR3 nucleotides are TGTGCCAGCAGCTTAGTGGGCAGGGACCCCTACGAGCAGTACTTC. This sequence encodes CASSLVGRDPYEQYF. Supplemented by reference TRBV11-2 and TRBJ2-7, the full variable domain reads EAGVAQSPRYKIIEKRQSVAFWCNPISGHATLYWYQQILGQGPKLLIQFQNNGVVDDSQLPKDRFSAERLKGVDSTLKIQPAKLEDSAVYLCASSLVGRDPYEQYFGPGTRLTVT.